This T cell receptor beta chain derives from a study of control samples from healthy donors and cancer patients. Data came from immunoSEQ multiplex PCR; TCRdb stores just in-frame clones and leaves some out. The table lists 150,000 to 180,000 clones, approximately 94% of them singletons. V trimming: 6 bases; J trimming: 3 bases; junction bases outside the gene matches: 6. Germline V CDR1 and CDR2: ENHRY, SYGVKD. The CDR3 length is 14 residues. The source of this sequence is a man aged 35 to 55 in good health. The chain recombines TRBV10-3 with TRBJ1-2; TRBD1 matches at 8 bases. Sequencing was done on a sample of blood. CDR3 sequence reads: CAIRGTGGDYGYTF. The CDR3 DNA reads TGTGCCATCAGGGGGACAGGCGGCGACTATGGCTACACCTTC.